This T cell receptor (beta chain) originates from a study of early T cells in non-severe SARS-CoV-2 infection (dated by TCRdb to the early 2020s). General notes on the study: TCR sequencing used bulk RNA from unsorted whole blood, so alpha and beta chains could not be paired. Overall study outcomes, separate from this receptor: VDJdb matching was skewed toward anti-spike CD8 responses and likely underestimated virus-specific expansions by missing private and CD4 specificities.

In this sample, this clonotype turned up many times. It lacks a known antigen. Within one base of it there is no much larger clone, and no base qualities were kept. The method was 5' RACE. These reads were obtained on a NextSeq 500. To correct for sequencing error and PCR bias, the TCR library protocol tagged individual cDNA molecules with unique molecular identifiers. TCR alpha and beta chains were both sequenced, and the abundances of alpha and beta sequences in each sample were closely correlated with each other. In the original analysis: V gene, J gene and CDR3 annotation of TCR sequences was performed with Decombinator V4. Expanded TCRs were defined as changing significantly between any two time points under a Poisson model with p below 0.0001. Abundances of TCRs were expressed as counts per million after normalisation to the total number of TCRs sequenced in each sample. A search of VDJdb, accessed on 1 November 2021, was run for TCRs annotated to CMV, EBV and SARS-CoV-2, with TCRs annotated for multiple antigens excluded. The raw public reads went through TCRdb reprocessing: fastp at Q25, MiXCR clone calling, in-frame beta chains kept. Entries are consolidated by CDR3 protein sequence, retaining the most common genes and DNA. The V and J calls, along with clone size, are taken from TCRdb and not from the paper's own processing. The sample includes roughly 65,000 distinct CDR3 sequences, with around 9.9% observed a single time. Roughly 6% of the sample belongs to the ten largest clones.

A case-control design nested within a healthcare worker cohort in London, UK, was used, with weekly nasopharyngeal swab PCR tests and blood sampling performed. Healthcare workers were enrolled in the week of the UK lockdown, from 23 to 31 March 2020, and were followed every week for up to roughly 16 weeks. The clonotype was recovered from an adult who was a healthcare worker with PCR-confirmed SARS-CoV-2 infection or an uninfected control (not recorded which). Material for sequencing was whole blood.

The DNA sequence is TGTGCCAGCAGTGAGGGACTAGACGAGACCCAGTACTTC. It translates as CASSEGLDETQYF. The sequence is built from TRBV6-5 and TRBJ2-5, and 8 bases in between align with TRBD2. The CDR3 sequence holds 13 residues, the cysteine and phenylalanine included. The read is trimmed to its CDR3 DNA, 39 bases read in frame from base 1. Sequences MNHEY (CDR1) and SVGAGI (CDR2) are obtained from the germline V gene. Compared with germline, V lacks 5 bases and J lacks 5 bases; bases without a gene match: 4.